This TCR beta chain was obtained from a study of cytomegalovirus exposure and HLA in healthy donors. Primers included in the PCR were 60 Vbeta and 13 Jbeta primers. Sequenced by immunoSEQ multiplex PCR; TCRdb stores in-frame clones only, minus some. Of about 61,000 clones in the sample, roughly nine tenths were seen once. The sequence was obtained from a man aged 25 to 40 in good health and CMV-seropositive. The sample was PBMCs.

The CDR3 protein is CASSIKQVYSNQPQHF. The DNA of the CDR3 is TGTGCCAGTAGTATTAAACAGGTTTATAGCAATCAGCCCCAGCATTTT. V is TRBV19 and J is TRBJ1-5; D possibly corresponds to TRBD1 (5 bases). V was trimmed by 3 bases and J by 0 bases, leaving 12 bases between them. This CDR3 is 16 amino acids long. Germline-derived CDR1 and CDR2 are LNHDA and SQIVND (reference sequence).